These T cell receptor beta chains were read from a single sample in a study of a mutant IDH1 vaccine in newly diagnosed glioma. The repertoire was sequenced with immunoSEQ multiplex PCR; TCRdb's copy has only in-frame clones and lacks some. The table lists 25,000 to 30,000 clones, roughly 85% of them singletons, with more than 15% in the top ten. Their antigen targets remain unknown. Sequences were derived from PBMCs, sampled from a glioma patient whose treatment included an IDH1 peptide vaccine. The receptors originated from a woman in her twenties or thirties with glioma. The CDR3 runs from the conserved cysteine through the conserved F or W. The D gene is left open where the match is weak. For some rows the clone size is stated as once, few or many, or as a class when expanded; others skip it.

CDR3 DNA	CDR3 protein	D gene	V gene	J gene	clone size
TGTGCCAGCAGACAGGCCAATAACTATGGCTACACCTTC	CASRQANNYGYTF	.	TRBV7-2	TRBJ1-2	once
TGCGCCAGCAGCCTACATATGGGGGGGGCCGCCTACAATGAGCAGTTCTTC	CASSLHMGGAAYNEQFF	.	TRBV4-3	TRBJ2-1	once
TGTGCTAGTGGTTTGGTTTCCGGGGGTCTAGCCAAAAACATTCAGTACTTC	CASGLVSGGLAKNIQYF	.	TRBV12-5	TRBJ2-4	.
TGCAGCGTTACACCAGGTTTATCGCAAGCTTTCTTT	CSVTPGLSQAFF	.	TRBV29-1	TRBJ1-1	.
TGCGCCAGCAGCTTGGACAGCCCTAACTATGGCTACACCTTC	CASSLDSPNYGYTF	.	TRBV5-1	TRBJ1-2	.
TGTGCCAGCAGCTCGACAGGGAATTCACCCCTCCACTTT	CASSSTGNSPLHF	TRBD1	TRBV7-9	TRBJ1-6	.
TGTGCCAGCAGCGGCACAGCGGGGGGGGCTCGGGATACGCAGTATTTT	CASSGTAGGARDTQYF	TRBD2	TRBV5-4	TRBJ2-3	.
TGTGCCAGCAAGCCGGGACAGTCTACCTACGAGCAGTACTTC	CASKPGQSTYEQYF	TRBD1	TRBV6-6	TRBJ2-7	few
TGCGCCAGCAGCCCATCCGGGTCGGGCTCCTACGAGCAGTACTTC	CASSPSGSGSYEQYF	.	TRBV4-1	TRBJ2-7	.
TGCGCCAGCAGCTCCGGGACAGGGGGAGGCACCGGGGAGCTGTTTTTT	CASSSGTGGGTGELFF	TRBD1	TRBV5-1	TRBJ2-2	.
TGTGCCAGCAGTTACTCGAAAGGGGGAGACATTCAGTACTTC	CASSYSKGGDIQYF	.	TRBV6-6	TRBJ2-4	.
TGTGCCAGCAGCCAGGCAGGACCCGATCCACGGGAGCAGTACTTC	CASSQAGPDPREQYF	.	TRBV5-4	TRBJ2-7	.
TGTGCCAGCAGTTACGGCAGGGTGGGGGCTAACTATGGCTACACCTTC	CASSYGRVGANYGYTF	.	TRBV6-5	TRBJ1-2	.
TGTGCCAGCAGCGGCGGTGTAGTGTACAATGAGCAGTTCTTC	CASSGGVVYNEQFF	.	TRBV9	TRBJ2-1	.
TGTGCCACCAGCAGAGGGGGACAGGGGGACTACGAGCAGTACTTC	CATSRGGQGDYEQYF	TRBD1	TRBV15	TRBJ2-7	once
TGTGCCAGCAGTGACAGACACGGCACTGAAGCTTTCTTT	CASSDRHGTEAFF	.	TRBV25-1	TRBJ1-1	.
TGTGCCAGCAGTGAAGTTCGGGGGAGCTATGGCTACACCTTC	CASSEVRGSYGYTF	.	TRBV6-1	TRBJ1-2	few
TGTGCCAGCAGCCAGACAGCTAACAATCAGCCCCAGCATTTT	CASSQTANNQPQHF	.	TRBV2	TRBJ1-5	few
TGTGCCAGCAGGGGGGACGGCTACGAGCAGTACTTC	CASRGDGYEQYF	.	TRBV2	TRBJ2-7	.
TGCAGCGTTGAAGAATCAAGTAATCAGCCCCAGCATTTT	CSVEESSNQPQHF	.	TRBV29-1	TRBJ1-5	.
TGTGCCAGCAGTCCGCCGGGTCAGGGGGTTGAAGCTTTCTTT	CASSPPGQGVEAFF	TRBD1	TRBV6-5	TRBJ1-1	.
TGTGCCAGCAGTGCCCCGCGGGGCCAGAATTCACCCCTCCACTTT	CASSAPRGQNSPLHF	.	TRBV27	TRBJ1-6	once
TGTGCCTGGGGGGGGTCCCCCAGAAGCGCTGAAGCTTTCTTT	CAWGGSPRSAEAFF	.	TRBV30	TRBJ1-1	.
TGTGCCAGCAGACCCCTTGGGGCGGGGGGCGACGAGCAGTACTTC	CASRPLGAGGDEQYF	TRBD2	TRBV2	TRBJ2-7	.
TGTGCCAGCAGCTGGGGACAGTTTGGGAATGAAAAACTGTTTTTT	CASSWGQFGNEKLFF	TRBD1	TRBV7-2	TRBJ1-4	.
TGCGCCAGCAGCCCCTCCAGACAGGAAGGATACACTGAAGCTTTCTTT	CASSPSRQEGYTEAFF	.	TRBV4-1	TRBJ1-1	once
TGCGCCAGCAGCCCGACACAGGATTTTAGCACAGATACGCAGTATTTT	CASSPTQDFSTDTQYF	.	TRBV5-1	TRBJ2-3	.
TGCGCCAGCAGCCCCGGGCATAGCGGGCTCAATGAGCAGTTCTTC	CASSPGHSGLNEQFF	TRBD2	TRBV5-1	TRBJ2-1	.